The 14 T cell receptor beta chains below were found in one sample sequenced in a study of control samples from healthy donors and cancer patients. The method was immunoSEQ multiplex PCR; TCRdb's version includes in-frame clones alone and lacks a portion of them. In the table there are some 90,000 clones, 85% to 90% of which are singletons. The sequencing input was blood. These TCRs come from an older woman in good health.

The chain joins TRBV4-3 to TRBJ1-4, with TRBD1 matching 7 bases. The CDR3 totals 14 residues. Trimming cost V 3 bases and J 9 bases; bases outside gene matches: 7. Per germline, CDR1 LGHNA and CDR2 YSLEER. The CDR3 sequence: CASSHLGQDKKLFF. For the CDR3, the DNA is TGCGCCAGCAGCCACCTCGGACAGGACAAAAAACTGTTTTTT.

The chain joins TRBV19 to TRBJ1-2; the match to TRBD1 covers 11 bases. The ends lost 5 bases at V and 8 bases at J; junction bases unmatched: 4. The CDR3 consists of 13 residues. Germline values: CDR1 LNHDA, CDR2 SQIVND (reference sequence). The CDR3 DNA is TGTGCCAGTAGTTTGGGACAGGGGGAAGGCTACACCTTC. It translates to CASSLGQGEGYTF.

This clone was seen just once. This sequence joins TRBV7-2 and TRBJ2-3; possibly TRBD1 for D (6 bases). The CDR3 length is 16 residues. With 7 bases removed from V and 4 bases from J, the gap between germline ends came to 21 bases. CDR1 SGHTA and CDR2 FQGNSA come from the germline V gene. The CDR3 here is CASTFWGRGSPDTQYF. The DNA for the CDR3 is TGTGCCAGCACTTTTTGGGGCAGGGGTTCTCCAGATACGCAGTATTTT.

The chain recombines TRBV27 with TRBJ1-1, with D tentatively TRBD1 (5 bases). V was trimmed by 1 base and J by 2 bases, leaving 11 bases between them. Germline loops: CDR1 MNHEY, CDR2 SMNVEV (reference sequence). The CDR3 length is 15 residues. CDR3 DNA sequence: TGTGCCAGCAGTTTATTACCAGGGCCAAACACTGAAGCTTTCTTT. Translation gives CASSLLPGPNTEAFF.

V and J are TRBV2 and TRBJ2-1; 11 bases are shared with TRBD2. The V gene's germline CDR1 is SNHLY and CDR2 FYNNEI. The CDR3 runs to 15 residues. Trimming cost V 4 bases and J 6 bases; bases outside gene matches: 5. The CDR3 region has the DNA TGTGCCAGCAGTGTTAGCGGGGGGGCCGGCAATGAGCAGTTCTTC. This encodes CASSVSGGAGNEQFF.

This chain uses TRBV9 with TRBJ1-2; D gene uncertain. The CDR3 length is 11 residues. The germline V and J ends were trimmed by 4 bases and 8 bases, with 9 bases remaining between them. CDR1 is SGDLS, CDR2 YYNGEE, per germline. The CDR3, as DNA: TGTGCCAGCAGCCCAAGCCGGGGCTACACCTTC. Translated: CASSPSRGYTF.

The CDR3 DNA follows: TGTGCCAGCAGCTCGGACGGGGATACGCAGTATTTT. It specifies CASSSDGDTQYF. The V call is TRBV7-9, the J call TRBJ2-3; D unresolved. The CDR3 runs 12 residues. Trimming pared 4 bases from V and 6 bases from J, leaving 8 bases between. The germline CDR1 and CDR2 sequences are SEHNR and FQNEAQ (reference sequence).

This chain joins TRBV5-1 and TRBJ2-7; either TRBD1 or TRBD2 may supply D (8 bases each). The CDR3 is 19 amino acids. From germline, CDR1 is SGHRS and CDR2 YFSETQ. V was clipped by 4 bases and J by 2 bases, with 28 bases between them. In DNA, the CDR3 is TGCGCCAGCAGCCGGGGGCAGGGGGCGGCGGGAGGCGTACCCTACGAGCAGTACTTC. Encoded protein: CASSRGQGAAGGVPYEQYF.

The chain recombines TRBV19 with TRBJ2-5, with no clear D. This CDR3 region has 15 residues. With 5 bases removed from V and 0 bases from J, the gap between germline ends came to 13 bases. In germline, CDR1 is LNHDA, CDR2 SQIVND (reference sequence). CDR3: CASSSVRTNQETQYF. The CDR3 DNA reads as TGTGCCAGTAGTTCCGTTCGGACCAACCAAGAGACCCAGTACTTC.

The chain couples TRBV2 to TRBJ1-2, with 7 bases fitting TRBD1. The CDR3 runs 16 residues. The germline gives CDR1 SNHLY, CDR2 FYNNEI. Germline trimming cut 3 bases from V and 3 bases from J; bases unmatched to any gene: 10. In nucleotides, the CDR3 is TGTGCCAGCAGTGACCTCAGACAGGGCCAATACTATGGCTACACCTTC. Translating gives CASSDLRQGQYYGYTF.

The chain couples TRBV3-1 (or the pseudogene TRBV3-2) to TRBJ2-5; tentatively, D is TRBD2 (6 bases). V dropped 4 bases and J dropped 0 bases, with 15 bases sitting between them. Germline V gene sequence: CDR1 LGHDT, CDR2 YNNKEL (reference sequence). The CDR3 runs 16 residues. DNA for the CDR3: TGTGCCAGCAGCCCCTACGGGGCGGGGTACCAAGAGACCCAGTACTTC. The encoded protein is CASSPYGAGYQETQYF.

The V and J genes are TRBV30 and TRBJ2-7, with D perhaps matching TRBD1 or TRBD2 (5 bases each). Trimming pared 1 base from V and 6 bases from J, leaving 25 bases between. Germline CDR1 and CDR2: GTSNPN and SVGIG (reference sequence). The CDR3 is 17 amino acids. The CDR3 spells CAWSDRSRGGREREQYF. CDR3 DNA: TGTGCCTGGAGTGATCGGAGTCGGGGCGGTAGGGAACGCGAGCAGTACTTC.

The J gene is TRBJ1-1, the V gene TRBV3-1 (or the pseudogene TRBV3-2), with D unclear. The CDR3 totals 14 residues. Germline V CDR1 and CDR2: LGHDT, YNNKEL (reference sequence). V dropped 0 bases and J dropped 7 bases, with 12 bases sitting between them. The CDR3 reads CASSQEMGHYEAFF. The CDR3 DNA reads TGTGCCAGCAGCCAAGAAATGGGTCATTATGAAGCTTTCTTT.

V is TRBV5-1 and J is TRBJ2-2; TRBD2 matches 7 bases. Trimming took 4 bases from V and 5 from J; bases not matched to a gene: 8. The CDR3 is 15 amino acids. Germline CDR1 is SGHRS and CDR2 is YFSETQ. CDR3 sequence: CASSPPWGGTGELFF. In nucleotides, the CDR3 is TGCGCCAGCAGCCCACCCTGGGGGGGGACCGGGGAGCTGTTTTTT.